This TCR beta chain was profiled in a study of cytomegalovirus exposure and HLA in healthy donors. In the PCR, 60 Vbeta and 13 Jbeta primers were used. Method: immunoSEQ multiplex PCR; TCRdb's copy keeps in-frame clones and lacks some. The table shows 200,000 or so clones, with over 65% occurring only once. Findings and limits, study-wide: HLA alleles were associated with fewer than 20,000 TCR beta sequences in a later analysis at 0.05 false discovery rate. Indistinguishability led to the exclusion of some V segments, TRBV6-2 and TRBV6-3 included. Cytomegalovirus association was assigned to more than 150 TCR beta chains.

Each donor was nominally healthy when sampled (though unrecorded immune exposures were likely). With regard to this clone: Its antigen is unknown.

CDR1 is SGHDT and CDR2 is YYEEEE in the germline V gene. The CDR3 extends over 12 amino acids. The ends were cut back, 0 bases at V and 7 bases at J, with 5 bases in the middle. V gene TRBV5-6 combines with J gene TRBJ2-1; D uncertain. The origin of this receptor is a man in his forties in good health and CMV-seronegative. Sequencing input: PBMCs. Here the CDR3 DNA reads TGTGCCAGCAGCTTGGGTCCAAATGAGCAGTTCTTC. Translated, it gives CASSLGPNEQFF.